These T cell receptor beta chains were read from a single sample in a study of spatial heterogeneity in lung cancer. TCRdb analysed the 5' RACE reads with MiXCR anew, one entry per CDR3 protein. The sample has about 40,000 distinct CDR3 sequences; less than 6.5% are singletons. This material consisted of PBMCs, taken at surgery. The receptor source for this set is a female donor with early-stage non-small cell lung cancer. Each CDR3 is given with its conserved first and last residue.

CDR3 protein: CASSYRFGQGNSGNTIYF; V gene: TRBV6-2/TRBV6-3
CDR3 protein: CASSQVWDRVSEQYF; V gene: TRBV4-3
CDR3 protein: CASSIGVASTDTQYF; V gene: TRBV19
CDR3 protein: CASSMGDGLSYYNEQFF; V gene: TRBV21-1
CDR3 protein: CASKELHYGYTF; V gene: TRBV7-2
CDR3 protein: CASRMDNEAFF; V gene: TRBV19
CDR3 protein: CASSRRQGLGQETQYF; V gene: TRBV11-2
CDR3 protein: CAAGGMETQYF; V gene: TRBV6-6
CDR3 protein: CASSQVLFKLFPTGELFF; V gene: TRBV4-3
CDR3 protein: CAFLRGARSEQYF; V gene: TRBV18
CDR3 protein: CASSARVIKQETQYF; V gene: TRBV14